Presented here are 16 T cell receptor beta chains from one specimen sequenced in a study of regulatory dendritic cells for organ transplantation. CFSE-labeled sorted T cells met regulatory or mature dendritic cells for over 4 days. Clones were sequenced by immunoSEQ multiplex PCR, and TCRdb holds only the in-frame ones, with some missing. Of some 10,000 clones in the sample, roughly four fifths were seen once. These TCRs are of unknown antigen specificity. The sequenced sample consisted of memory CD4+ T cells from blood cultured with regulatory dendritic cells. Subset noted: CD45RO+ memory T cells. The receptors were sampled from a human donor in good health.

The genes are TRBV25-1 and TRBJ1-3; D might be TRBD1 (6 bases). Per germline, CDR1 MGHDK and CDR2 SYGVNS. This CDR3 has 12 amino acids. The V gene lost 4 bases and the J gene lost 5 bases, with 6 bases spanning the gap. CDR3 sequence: CASSGDRNTIYF. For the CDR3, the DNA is TGTGCCAGCAGTGGGGACAGAAACACCATATATTTT.

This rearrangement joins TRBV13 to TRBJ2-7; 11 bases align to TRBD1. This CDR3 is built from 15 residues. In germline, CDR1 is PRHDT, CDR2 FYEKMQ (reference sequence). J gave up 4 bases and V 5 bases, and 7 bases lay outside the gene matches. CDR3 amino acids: CASSRGQGGVYEQYF. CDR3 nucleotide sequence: TGTGCCAGCAGCAGGGGACAGGGGGGAGTTTACGAGCAGTACTTC.

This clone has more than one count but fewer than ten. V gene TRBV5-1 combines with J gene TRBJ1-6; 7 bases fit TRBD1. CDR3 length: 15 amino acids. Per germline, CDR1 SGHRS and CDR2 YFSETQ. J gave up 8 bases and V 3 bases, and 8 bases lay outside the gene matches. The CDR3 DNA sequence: TGCGCCAGCAGCTCCGGACAGGCTCTATATTCACCCCTCCACTTT. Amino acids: CASSSGQALYSPLHF.

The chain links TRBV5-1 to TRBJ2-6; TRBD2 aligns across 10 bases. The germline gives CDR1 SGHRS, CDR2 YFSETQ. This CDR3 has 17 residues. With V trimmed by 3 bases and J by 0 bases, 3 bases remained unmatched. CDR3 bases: TGCGCCAGCAGCTCGGGACTAGCGAACTCTGGGGCCAACGTCCTGACTTTC. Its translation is CASSSGLANSGANVLTF.

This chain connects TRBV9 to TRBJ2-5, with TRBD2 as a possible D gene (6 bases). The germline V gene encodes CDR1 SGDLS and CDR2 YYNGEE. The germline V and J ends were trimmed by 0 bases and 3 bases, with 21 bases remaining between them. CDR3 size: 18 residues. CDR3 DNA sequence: TGTGCCAGCAGCGTAGAGGTTGGGTTCGGGGGACCTGAAGAGACCCAGTACTTC. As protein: CASSVEVGFGGPEETQYF. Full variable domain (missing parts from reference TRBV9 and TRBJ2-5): DSGVTQTPKHLITATGQRVTLRCSPRSGDLSVYWYQQSLDQGLQFLIQYYNGEERAKGNILERFSAQQFPDLHSELNLSSLELGDSALYFCASSVEVGFGGPEETQYFGPGTRLLVL.

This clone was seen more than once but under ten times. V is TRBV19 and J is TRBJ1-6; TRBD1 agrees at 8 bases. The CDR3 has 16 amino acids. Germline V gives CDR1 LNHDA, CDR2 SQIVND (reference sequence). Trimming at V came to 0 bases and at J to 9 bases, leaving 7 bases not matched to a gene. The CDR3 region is CASSIDGTGWGSPLHF. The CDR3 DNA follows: TGTGCCAGTAGTATAGACGGGACAGGATGGGGTTCACCCCTCCACTTT.

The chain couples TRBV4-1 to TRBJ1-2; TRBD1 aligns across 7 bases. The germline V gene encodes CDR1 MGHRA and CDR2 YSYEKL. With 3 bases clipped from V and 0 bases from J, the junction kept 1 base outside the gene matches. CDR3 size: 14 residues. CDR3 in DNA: TGCGCCAGCAGCCACGACAGGGCTAACTATGGCTACACCTTC. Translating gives CASSHDRANYGYTF.

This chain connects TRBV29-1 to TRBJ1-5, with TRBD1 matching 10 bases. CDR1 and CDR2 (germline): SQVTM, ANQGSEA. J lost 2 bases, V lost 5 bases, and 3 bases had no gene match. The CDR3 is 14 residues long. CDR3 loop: CSVRDRGGNQPQHF. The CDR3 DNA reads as TGCAGCGTTAGGGACAGGGGCGGCAATCAGCCCCAGCATTTT.

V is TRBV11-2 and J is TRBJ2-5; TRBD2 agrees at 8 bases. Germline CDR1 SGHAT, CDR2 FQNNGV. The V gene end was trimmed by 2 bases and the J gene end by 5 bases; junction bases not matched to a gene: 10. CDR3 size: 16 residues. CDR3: CASSLIPAGAGETQYF. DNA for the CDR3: TGTGCCAGCAGCTTAATCCCAGCGGGGGCGGGGGAGACCCAGTACTTC.

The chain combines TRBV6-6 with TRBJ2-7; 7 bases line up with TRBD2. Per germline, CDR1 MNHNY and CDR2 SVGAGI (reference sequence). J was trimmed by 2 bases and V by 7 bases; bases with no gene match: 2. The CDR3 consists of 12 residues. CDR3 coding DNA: TGTGCCAGCACGGGGACTACCTACGAGCAGTACTTC. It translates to CASTGTTYEQYF.

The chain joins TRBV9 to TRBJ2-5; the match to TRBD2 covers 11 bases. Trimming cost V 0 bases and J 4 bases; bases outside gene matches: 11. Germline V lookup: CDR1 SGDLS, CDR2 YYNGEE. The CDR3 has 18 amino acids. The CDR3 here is CASSVGTALSGGGETQYF. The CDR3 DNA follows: TGTGCCAGCAGCGTAGGGACGGCCCTTAGCGGGGGGGGAGAGACCCAGTACTTC.

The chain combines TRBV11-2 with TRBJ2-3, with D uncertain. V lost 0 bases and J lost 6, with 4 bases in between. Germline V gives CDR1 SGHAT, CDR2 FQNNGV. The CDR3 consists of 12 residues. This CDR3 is CASSLEQDTQYF. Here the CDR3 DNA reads TGTGCCAGCAGCTTAGAGCAGGATACGCAGTATTTT.

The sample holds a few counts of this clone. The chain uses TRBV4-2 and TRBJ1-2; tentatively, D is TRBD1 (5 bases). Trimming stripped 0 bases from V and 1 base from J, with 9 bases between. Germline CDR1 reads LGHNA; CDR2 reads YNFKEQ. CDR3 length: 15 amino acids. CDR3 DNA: TGTGCCAGCAGCCAAGAAGGGGCTTTTAACTATGGCTACACCTTC. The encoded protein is CASSQEGAFNYGYTF.

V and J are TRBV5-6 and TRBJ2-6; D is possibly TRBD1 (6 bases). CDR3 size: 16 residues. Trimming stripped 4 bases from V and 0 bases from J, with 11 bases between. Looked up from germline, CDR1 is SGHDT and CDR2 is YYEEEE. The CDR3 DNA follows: TGTGCCAGCAGCCAGGGGTTCGGCTCTGGGGCCAACGTCCTGACTTTC. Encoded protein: CASSQGFGSGANVLTF.

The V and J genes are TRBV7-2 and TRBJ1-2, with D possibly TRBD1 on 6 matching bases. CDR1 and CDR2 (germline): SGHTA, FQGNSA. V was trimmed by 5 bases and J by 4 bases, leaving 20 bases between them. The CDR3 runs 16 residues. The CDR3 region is CASSVSGTLTSYGYTF. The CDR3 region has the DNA TGTGCCAGCAGCGTCTCCGGGACATTGACCTCCTATGGCTACACCTTC.

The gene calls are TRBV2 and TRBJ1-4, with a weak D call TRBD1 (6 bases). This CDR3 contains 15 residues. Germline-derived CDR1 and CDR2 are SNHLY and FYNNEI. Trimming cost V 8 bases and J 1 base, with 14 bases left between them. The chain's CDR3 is CASRRGGGTNEKLFF. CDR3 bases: TGTGCCAGCCGTAGGGGGGGTGGAACTAATGAAAAACTGTTTTTT. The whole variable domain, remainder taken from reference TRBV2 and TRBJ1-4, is EPEVTQTPSHQVTQMGQEVILRCVPISNHLYFYWYRQILGQKVEFLVSFYNNEISEKSEIFDDQFSVERPDGSNFTLKIRSTKLEDSAMYFCASRRGGGTNEKLFFGSGTQLSVL.